This record looks at one T cell receptor beta chain sequence and its context. Its antigen remains unknown. Germline trimming cut 7 bases from V and 12 bases from J; bases unmatched to any gene: 11. The CDR3 loop spans 12 amino acids. Germline CDR1 MDHEN, CDR2 SYDVKM. Sequenced by immunoSEQ multiplex PCR; TCRdb stores in-frame clones only, minus some. The sample shows just under 9,000 clones, just under 80% of them seen only once. The sample comes from a study of follicular helper T cells after annual influenza vaccination. Whole-study findings and limits: Productive TCRB sequences came from only roughly 8.5-23% of cells. Yearly vaccinations repeatedly recalled conserved clonotypes in ICOS+CD38+ cTfh.

Time point noted: 2014-2015 season, pre-vaccination. Cells are cTfh (non-naive CD4+CXCR5+PD-1+), split by ICOS and CD38 into double-positive or double-negative. The source is an adult who received the influenza vaccine. Material: CXCR5+ CD38- circulating T follicular helper cells from blood, obtained on the day of influenza vaccination. As to subset: circulating Tfh, non-naive CD4+CXCR5+PD-1+ (ICOS+CD38+ or ICOS-CD38-). The V and J genes are TRBV28 and TRBJ1-1, with TRBD1 matching 7 bases. The CDR3 loop is CASTRTGGFPFF. As DNA, the CDR3 is TGTGCCAGCACGAGGACAGGAGGGTTCCCTTTCTTT.